The sequence of this T cell receptor beta chain was determined in a study of graft-versus-host responses after intestinal transplantation. A remark on this clone: As yet, its antigen is unknown.

Germline V gene data show CDR1 as SGDLS and CDR2 as YYNGEE. The CDR3 covers 13 residues. The V end was cut by 0 bases, the J end by 5 bases, with 9 bases between. The table came from immunoSEQ multiplex PCR; TCRdb's copy has only in-frame clones and leaves some out. The sample holds 70,000 to 100,000 clones; about 89% are singletons and the top ten take roughly 0.31%. The clonotype originates from a human donor who received an intestinal transplant. Sequencing was performed on unstimulated CD4+ T cells sorted from spleen or lymph node cells, taken before intestinal transplant. This chain uses TRBV9 with TRBJ2-7, with a tentative D call TRBD1 (5 bases). The CDR3 sequence: CASSVGGADEQYF. DNA of the CDR3: TGTGCCAGCAGCGTAGGTGGGGCGGACGAGCAGTACTTC.